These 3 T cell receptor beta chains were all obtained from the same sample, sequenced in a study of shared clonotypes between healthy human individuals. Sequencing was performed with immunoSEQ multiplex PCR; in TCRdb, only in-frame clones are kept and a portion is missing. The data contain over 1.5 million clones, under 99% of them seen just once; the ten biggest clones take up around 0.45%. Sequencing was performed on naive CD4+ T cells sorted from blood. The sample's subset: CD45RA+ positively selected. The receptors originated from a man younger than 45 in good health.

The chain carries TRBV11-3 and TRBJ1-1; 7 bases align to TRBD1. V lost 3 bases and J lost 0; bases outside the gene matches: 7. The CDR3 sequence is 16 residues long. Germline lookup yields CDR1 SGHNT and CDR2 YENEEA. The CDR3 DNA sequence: TGTGCCAGCAGCTTGGGGCAGGGGGAAGTGAACACTGAAGCTTTCTTT. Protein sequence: CASSLGQGEVNTEAFF. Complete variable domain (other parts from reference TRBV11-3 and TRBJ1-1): EAGVVQSPRYKIIEKKQPVAFWCNPISGHNTLYWYLQNLGQGPELLIRYENEEAVDDSQLPKDRFSAERLKGVDSTLKIQPAELGDSAVYLCASSLGQGEVNTEAFFGQGTRLTVV.

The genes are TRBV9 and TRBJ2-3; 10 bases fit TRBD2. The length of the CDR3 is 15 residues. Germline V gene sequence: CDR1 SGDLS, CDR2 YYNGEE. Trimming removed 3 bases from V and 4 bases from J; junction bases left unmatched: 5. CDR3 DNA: TGTGCCAGCAGCGCGATAGGACTAGCGGCAGATACGCAGTATTTT. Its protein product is CASSAIGLAADTQYF. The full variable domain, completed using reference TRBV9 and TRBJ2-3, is DSGVTQTPKHLITATGQRVTLRCSPRSGDLSVYWYQQSLDQGLQFLIQYYNGEERAKGNILERFSAQQFPDLHSELNLSSLELGDSALYFCASSAIGLAADTQYFGPGTRLTVL.

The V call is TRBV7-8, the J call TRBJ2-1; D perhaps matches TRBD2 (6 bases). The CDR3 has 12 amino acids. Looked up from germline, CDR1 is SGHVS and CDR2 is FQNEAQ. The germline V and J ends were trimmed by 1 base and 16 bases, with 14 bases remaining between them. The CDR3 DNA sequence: TGTGCCAGCAGCTTAGGGGGACTCTTCAACTTCTTC. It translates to CASSLGGLFNFF.